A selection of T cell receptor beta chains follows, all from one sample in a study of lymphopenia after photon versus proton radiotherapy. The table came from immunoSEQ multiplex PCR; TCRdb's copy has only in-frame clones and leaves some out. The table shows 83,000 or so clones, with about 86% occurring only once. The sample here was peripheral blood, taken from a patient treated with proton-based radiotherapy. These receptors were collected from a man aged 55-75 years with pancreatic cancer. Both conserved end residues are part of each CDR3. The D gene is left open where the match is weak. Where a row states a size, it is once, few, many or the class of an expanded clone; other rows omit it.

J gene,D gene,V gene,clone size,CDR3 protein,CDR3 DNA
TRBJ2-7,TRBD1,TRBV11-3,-,CASSTGQGIYEQYF,TGTGCCAGCAGTACGGGACAGGGGATATACGAGCAGTACTTC
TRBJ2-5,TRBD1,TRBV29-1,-,CSLQGAQETQYF,TGCAGCCTGCAGGGGGCACAAGAGACCCAGTACTTC
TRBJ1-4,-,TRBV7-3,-,CASSLTAGEEKLFF,TGTGCCAGCAGCTTAACGGCAGGGGAGGAAAAACTGTTTTTT
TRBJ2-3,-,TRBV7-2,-,CASASAAYLNTQYF,TGTGCCAGCGCGAGTGCGGCTTACCTTAATACGCAGTATTTT
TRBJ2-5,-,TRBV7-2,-,CASSLILETQYF,TGTGCCAGCAGCTTGATATTGGAGACCCAGTACTTC
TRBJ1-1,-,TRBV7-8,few,CASSPGGREVNTEAFF,TGTGCCAGCAGCCCCGGGGGGCGCGAAGTGAACACTGAAGCTTTCTTT
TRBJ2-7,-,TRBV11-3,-,CASSLVSWGGEQYF,TGTGCCAGCAGCTTAGTTTCGTGGGGAGGAGAGCAGTACTTC
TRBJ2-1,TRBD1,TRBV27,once,CASRATGGQRFSSYNEQFF,TGTGCCAGCAGGGCCACTGGGGGACAGAGATTTAGCTCCTACAATGAGCAGTTCTTC
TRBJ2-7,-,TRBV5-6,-,CASSLAGSNGYEQYF,TGTGCCAGCAGCTTGGCTGGATCAAACGGGTACGAGCAGTACTTC
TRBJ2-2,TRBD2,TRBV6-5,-,CASQLLAGGFGELFF,TGTGCCAGCCAATTACTAGCGGGAGGTTTCGGGGAGCTGTTTTTT
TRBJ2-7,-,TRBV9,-,CASSVGQSGRASSEQYF,TGTGCCAGCAGCGTAGGACAATCCGGGAGAGCCTCCTCCGAGCAGTACTTC
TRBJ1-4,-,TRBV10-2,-,CASSDPHGGGDEKLFF,TGCGCCAGCAGTGACCCCCACGGGGGCGGAGATGAAAAACTGTTTTTT
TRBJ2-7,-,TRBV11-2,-,CASSLVNGGSYEQYF,TGTGCCAGCAGCTTAGTCAACGGAGGCTCCTACGAGCAGTACTTC
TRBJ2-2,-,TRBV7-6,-,CASRDRGGRELFF,TGTGCCAGCCGAGATAGGGGGGGCAGGGAGCTGTTTTTT
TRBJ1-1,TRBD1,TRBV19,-,CASRQPGQGNTEAFF,TGTGCCAGTAGGCAACCGGGACAGGGGAACACTGAAGCTTTCTTT
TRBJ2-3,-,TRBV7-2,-,CASSLVVGTDTQYF,TGTGCCAGCAGCTTAGTCGTCGGAACAGATACGCAGTATTTT
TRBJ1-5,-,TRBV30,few,CAWTNREGQPQHF,TGTGCCTGGACAAACAGGGAGGGTCAGCCCCAGCATTTT
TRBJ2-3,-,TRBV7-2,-,CASSSAASTDTQYF,TGTGCCAGCAGCTCTGCAGCTAGCACAGATACGCAGTATTTT
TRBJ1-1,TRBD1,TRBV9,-,CASSAGRDRTEAFF,TGTGCCAGCAGCGCGGGGAGGGACAGGACTGAAGCTTTCTTT
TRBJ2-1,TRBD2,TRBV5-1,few,CASSPLFPGLVGYIEQFF,TGCGCCAGCAGCCCGCTCTTTCCGGGACTAGTAGGGTACATTGAGCAGTTCTTC
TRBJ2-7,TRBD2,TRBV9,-,CASSVVSASGRAGATYEQYF,TGTGCCAGCAGCGTAGTTAGCGCTAGCGGGAGGGCCGGGGCGACCTACGAGCAGTACTTC
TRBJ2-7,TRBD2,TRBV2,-,CASGRTSNYEQYF,TGTGCCAGCGGACGGACTAGTAACTACGAGCAGTACTTC
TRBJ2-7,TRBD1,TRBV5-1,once,CASSLAGTGGYEQYF,TGCGCCAGCAGCTTGGCCGGGACAGGGGGCTACGAGCAGTACTTC
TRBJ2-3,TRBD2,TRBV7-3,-,CASSLTLAGYDTQYF,TGTGCCAGCAGCTTAACGTTAGCGGGATATGATACGCAGTATTTT
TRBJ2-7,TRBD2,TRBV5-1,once,CASSPRTSGGSYEQYF,TGCGCCAGCAGCCCTAGGACTAGCGGGGGCTCCTACGAGCAGTACTTC
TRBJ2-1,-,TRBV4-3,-,CASSQDDSGSSYNEQFF,TGCGCCAGCAGCCAAGATGATAGCGGAAGCTCCTACAATGAGCAGTTCTTC
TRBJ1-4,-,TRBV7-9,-,CASSLPVGGELFF,TGTGCCAGCAGCTTACCGGTTGGGGGGGAACTGTTTTTT
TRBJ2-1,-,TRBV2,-,CASNLGVSYNEQFF,TGTGCCAGTAATCTAGGGGTCTCCTACAATGAGCAGTTCTTC
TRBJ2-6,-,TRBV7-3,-,CASSQQTGAGANVLTF,TGTGCCAGCAGCCAGCAGACAGGAGCTGGGGCCAACGTCCTGACTTTC
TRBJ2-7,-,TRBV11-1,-,CASSYGQIYEQYF,TGTGCCAGCAGCTACGGACAGATCTACGAGCAGTACTTC
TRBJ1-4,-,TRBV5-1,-,CASSLEGLEEKLFF,TGCGCCAGCAGCTTGGAGGGGCTCGAGGAAAAACTGTTTTTT
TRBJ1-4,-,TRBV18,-,CASSQVAGEKLFF,TGTGCCAGCTCCCAAGTAGCCGGTGAAAAACTGTTTTTT
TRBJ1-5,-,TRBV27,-,CASSSGLNQPQHF,TGTGCCAGCAGTTCAGGGCTCAATCAGCCCCAGCATTTT
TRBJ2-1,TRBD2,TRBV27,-,CASSFLPLAGGDNEQFF,TGTGCCAGCAGTTTCCTCCCCCTAGCGGGAGGGGACAATGAGCAGTTCTTC
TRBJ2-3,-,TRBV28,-,CASSHPRRPTDTQYF,TGTGCCAGCAGCCACCCCCGGAGGCCCACAGATACGCAGTATTTT
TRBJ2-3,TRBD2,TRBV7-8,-,CASSLAGSGTNREATDTQYF,TGTGCCAGCAGCCTAGCAGGTAGCGGGACAAACCGAGAGGCCACAGATACGCAGTATTTT
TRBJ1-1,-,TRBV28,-,CASSLETTRSVFF,TGTGCCAGCAGCCTTGAGACGACCCGAAGTGTTTTCTTT
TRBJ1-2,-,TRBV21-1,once,CASSLREAYGYTF,TGTGCCAGCAGCCTCAGGGAGGCCTATGGCTACACCTTC
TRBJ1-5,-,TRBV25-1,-,CASSGRGISNQPQHF,TGTGCCAGCAGTGGAAGGGGGATTAGCAATCAGCCCCAGCATTTT
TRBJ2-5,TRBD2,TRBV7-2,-,CASSLGGLAGGVETQYF,TGTGCCAGCAGCTTAGGAGGCCTAGCGGGAGGAGTGGAGACCCAGTACTTC
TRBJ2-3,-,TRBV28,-,CASSSLDPDTQYF,TGTGCCAGCAGTTCCCTAGACCCAGATACGCAGTATTTT
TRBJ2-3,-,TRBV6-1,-,CASSEGFTDTQYF,TGTGCCAGCAGTGAAGGGTTTACAGATACGCAGTATTTT
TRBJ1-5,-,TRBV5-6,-,CASTSWPGSNQPQHF,TGTGCCAGCACCTCTTGGCCAGGTAGCAATCAGCCCCAGCATTTT
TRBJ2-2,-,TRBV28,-,CASSFGLLGTGELFF,TGTGCCAGCAGTTTCGGGTTGTTAGGAACCGGGGAGCTGTTTTTT
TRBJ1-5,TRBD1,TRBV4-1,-,CASSQIRGVQPQHF,TGCGCCAGCAGCCAAATCAGGGGGGTTCAGCCCCAGCATTTT
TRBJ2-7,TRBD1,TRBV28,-,CAIESGTGVYEQYF,TGTGCCATCGAATCCGGGACAGGGGTTTACGAGCAGTACTTC
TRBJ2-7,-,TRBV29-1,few,CSVVSKAGEQYF,TGCAGCGTTGTTAGTAAGGCCGGCGAGCAGTACTTC